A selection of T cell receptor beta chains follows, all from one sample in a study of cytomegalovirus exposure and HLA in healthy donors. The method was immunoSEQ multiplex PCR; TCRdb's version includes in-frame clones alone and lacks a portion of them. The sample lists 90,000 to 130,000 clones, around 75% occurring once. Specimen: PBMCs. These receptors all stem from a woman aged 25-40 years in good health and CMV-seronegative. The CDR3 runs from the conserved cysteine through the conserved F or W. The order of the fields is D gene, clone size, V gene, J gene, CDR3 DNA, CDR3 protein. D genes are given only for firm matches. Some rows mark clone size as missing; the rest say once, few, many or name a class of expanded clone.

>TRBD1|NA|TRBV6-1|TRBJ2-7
TGTGCCAGCAGTGAACCCGGGACAGGGAACTACGAGCAGTACTTC
CASSEPGTGNYEQYF
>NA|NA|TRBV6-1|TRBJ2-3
TGTGCCAGCAGTGGGGAGGGGGGTCATACGCAGTATTTT
CASSGEGGHTQYF
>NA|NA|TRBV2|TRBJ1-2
TGTGCCAGCAGTGGGGGAGGGCAGAAAGGCTACACCTTC
CASSGGGQKGYTF
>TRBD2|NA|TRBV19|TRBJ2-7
TGTGCCAGTAGTAAATACTCGGGCGGGGGTTACGAGCAGTACTTC
CASSKYSGGGYEQYF
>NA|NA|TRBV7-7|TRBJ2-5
TGTGCTAGCAGTCTTGGTGGGCAGACCGAGACCCAGTACTTC
CASSLGGQTETQYF
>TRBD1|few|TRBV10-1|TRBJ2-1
TGCGCCAGCATGGGGGACAGGGACGATGAGCAGTTCTTC
CASMGDRDDEQFF
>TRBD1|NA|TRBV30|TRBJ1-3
TGTGCCTGCTGGGACAGGGCAAACACCATATATTTT
CACWDRANTIYF
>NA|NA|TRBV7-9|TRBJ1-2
TGTGCCAGCAGCCGTGGGGCAGAGTATGGCTACACCTTC
CASSRGAEYGYTF
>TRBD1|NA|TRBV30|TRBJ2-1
TGTGCCTGGACCGGGACAGGGGGCTACAATGAGCAGTTCTTC
CAWTGTGGYNEQFF
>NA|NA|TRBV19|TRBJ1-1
TGTGCCAGTAGGCCTCGAGCCCAGGTCACTGAAGCTTTCTTT
CASRPRAQVTEAFF
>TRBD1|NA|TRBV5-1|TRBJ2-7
TGCGCCAGCAGCTTCGGGACAGGGGGCGGCGAGCAGTACTTC
CASSFGTGGGEQYF
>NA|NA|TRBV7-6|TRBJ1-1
TGTGCCAGCAGCTTAGCAGGGAGAGGTGGCACTGAAGCTTTCTTT
CASSLAGRGGTEAFF
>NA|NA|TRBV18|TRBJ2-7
TGTGCCAGCTCACGGGCGGGAACCTACGAGCAGTACTTC
CASSRAGTYEQYF
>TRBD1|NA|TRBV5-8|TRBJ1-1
TGTGCCAGCAGCCCTTGGAGACAGGGGGAAGCTTTCTTT
CASSPWRQGEAFF
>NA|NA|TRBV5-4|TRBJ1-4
TGTGCCAGCAGCCCCAGGTGGGGGCGTGATGAAAAACTGTTTTTT
CASSPRWGRDEKLFF
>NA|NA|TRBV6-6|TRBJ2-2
TGTGCCAGCGAAGCGGGCTTGAGAACCGGGGAGCTGTTTTTT
CASEAGLRTGELFF